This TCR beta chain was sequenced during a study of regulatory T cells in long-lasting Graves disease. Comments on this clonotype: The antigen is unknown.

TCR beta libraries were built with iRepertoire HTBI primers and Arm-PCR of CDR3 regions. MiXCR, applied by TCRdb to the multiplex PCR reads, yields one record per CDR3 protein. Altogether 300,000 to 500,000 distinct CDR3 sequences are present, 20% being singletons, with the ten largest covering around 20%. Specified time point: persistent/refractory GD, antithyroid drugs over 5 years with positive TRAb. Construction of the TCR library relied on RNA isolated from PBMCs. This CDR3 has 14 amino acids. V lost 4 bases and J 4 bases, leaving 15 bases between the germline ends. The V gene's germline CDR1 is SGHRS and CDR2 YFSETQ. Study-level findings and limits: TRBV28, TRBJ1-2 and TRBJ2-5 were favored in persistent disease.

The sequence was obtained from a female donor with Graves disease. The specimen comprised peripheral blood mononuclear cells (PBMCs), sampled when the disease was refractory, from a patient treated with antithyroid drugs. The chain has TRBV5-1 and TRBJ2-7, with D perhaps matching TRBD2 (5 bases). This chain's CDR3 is CASSRESGPYEQYF. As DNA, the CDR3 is TGCGCCAGCAGCAGGGAAAGCGGCCCTTACGAGCAGTACTTC.